The clone carrying this T cell receptor (beta chain) was observed a few times. Its specificity is unknown. The CDR3 sequence is 16 residues long. Germline V gene lookup returns CDR1 MNHNY and CDR2 SVGAGI (reference sequence). V gave up 6 bases and J gave up 4 bases; unmatched junction bases: 10. All of the sorted populations showed purity greater than 98%. The data belong to a study of beta chain features in type 1 diabetes. Study-wide findings and caveats: A closer apparent resemblance between naive, central memory and Treg TCRB repertoires was seen in patients than in healthy donors. All four CD4+ subsets from Type 1 diabetes patients carried moderately but significantly shorter TCRB CDR3s.

The isolated RNA, all of it, was reverse transcribed, so expressed TCRB transcripts were what got sequenced. Profiled with immunoSEQ multiplex PCR; TCRdb holds only in-frame clones, not every one. The data contain under 350,000 clones, about 8% of them singletons. The receptor comes from a woman under 30 in good health. The chain couples TRBV6-6 to TRBJ2-1; 9 bases are a match to TRBD1. The sample comprised central memory CD4+ T cells from blood. This chain's CDR3 is CASRDQGQGIYNEQFF. The CDR3 coding sequence is TGTGCCAGCAGAGACCAAGGACAGGGGATTTACAATGAGCAGTTCTTC.